The 30 T cell receptor beta chains presented below share a single source sample, sequenced in a study of beta chain features in type 1 diabetes. General observations from the study: TCRB CDR3s were moderately but significantly shorter in Type 1 diabetes patients in all four CD4+ subsets.

No antigen has been identified for these receptors. cDNA synthesis used the whole RNA isolate, giving expressed TCRB sequences. Produced via immunoSEQ multiplex PCR; TCRdb's table is partial and in-frame only. This sample has roughly 340,000 clones, with roughly 13% found just once. The sample taken for sequencing was naive CD4+ T cells from blood. All receptors derive from a woman aged 18-35 years with type 1 diabetes.

This clone showed up just a few times. The chain combines TRBV5-1 with TRBJ2-7, with D hard to call. The V end was cut by 5 bases, the J end by 1 base, with 13 bases between. Germline lookup yields CDR1 SGHRS and CDR2 YFSETQ. This CDR3 contains 14 residues. The CDR3 DNA is TGCGCCAGCAGGTCCGGTCTCGGGTCCTACGAGCAGTACTTC. It encodes CASRSGLGSYEQYF.

The rearrangement links TRBV18 to TRBJ2-7; D perhaps matches TRBD2 (5 bases). The CDR3 is 15 amino acids. V was cut by 3 bases and J by 0 bases, with 12 bases left in between. Germline CDR1 and CDR2: KGHSH and LQKENI. Written as DNA, the CDR3 is TGTGCCAGCTCACCCGGGGTAGTACCCTCCTACGAGCAGTACTTC. This encodes CASSPGVVPSYEQYF. The whole variable domain, filled in from reference TRBV18 and TRBJ2-7, reads NAGVMQNPRHLVRRRGQEARLRCSPMKGHSHVYWYRQLPEEGLKFMVYLQKENIIDESGMPKERFSAEFPKEGPSILRIQQVVRGDSAAYFCASSPGVVPSYEQYFGPGTRLTVT.

This clone has just a few counts. Here the CDR3 reads CASNRGQGLSYEQYV. For the CDR3, the DNA is TGTGCCAGCAATCGGGGACAGGGCCTATCCTACGAGCAGTACGTC. The chain joins TRBV6-6 to TRBJ2-7; 9 nucleotides match TRBD1. The CDR3 length is 15 residues. V lost 7 bases to trimming and J lost 1 base; unmatched junction nucleotides: 8. Germline assignment: CDR1 MNHNY and CDR2 SVGAGI (reference sequence).

There are a few counts of this clone. The chain couples TRBV29-1 to TRBJ1-1; TRBD1 agrees at 12 bases. Losses at the gene ends were 6 bases for V and 4 bases for J; bases not matched to a gene: 9. This CDR3 is built from 15 residues. CDR1 is SQVTM, CDR2 ANQGSEA, per germline. The CDR3 reads CSVGGQGAFGTEAFF. DNA for the CDR3: TGCAGCGTGGGGGGACAGGGGGCTTTCGGCACTGAAGCTTTCTTT.

This clone has just a few counts. The chain links TRBV30 to TRBJ1-1, with 7 bases identical to TRBD1. The germline V gene encodes CDR1 GTSNPN and CDR2 SVGIG (reference sequence). The CDR3 is 12 amino acids. V was clipped by 1 base and J by 7 bases; unmatched bases: 3. The CDR3, as DNA: TGTGCCTGGAGTGCACAGGGGATTGAAGCTTTCTTT. Translation gives CAWSAQGIEAFF.

The chain combines TRBV18 with TRBJ2-7; 7 bases match TRBD2. Germline assignment: CDR1 KGHSH and CDR2 LQKENI. CDR3 length: 13 residues. Trimming at V came to 0 bases and at J to 11 bases, leaving 7 bases not matched to a gene. The CDR3 sequence is CASSPPSRTSEYF. The CDR3 bases are TGTGCCAGCTCACCACCAAGTCGAACTAGCGAGTACTTC.

V gene TRBV11-3 combines with J gene TRBJ2-3; D remains ambiguous. V dropped 6 bases and J dropped 2 bases, with 15 bases sitting between them. The CDR3 spans 15 residues. Looked up from germline, CDR1 is SGHNT and CDR2 is YENEEA. This chain's CDR3 is CASSLNPLLTDTQYF. DNA for the CDR3: TGTGCCAGCAGTCTAAACCCCCTCCTCACAGATACGCAGTATTTT.

This clone has a handful of counts. V gene TRBV7-9 combines with J gene TRBJ2-2; 7 bases are shared with TRBD2. The V gene end was trimmed by 8 bases and the J gene end by 3 bases; junction bases not matched to a gene: 6. Germline V gene data show CDR1 as SEHNR and CDR2 as FQNEAQ (reference sequence). The CDR3 is 14 residues long. The CDR3 here is CASPAREHTGELFF. The CDR3 DNA is TGTGCCAGCCCGGCGCGGGAGCACACCGGGGAGCTGTTTTTT.

The V gene is TRBV9, the J gene TRBJ1-2; D remains ambiguous. The ends were cut back, 3 bases at V and 3 bases at J, with 9 bases in the middle. The CDR3 runs 13 residues. CDR1 SGDLS and CDR2 YYNGEE come from the germline V gene. CDR3 loop: CASSEAVDYGYTF. CDR3 coding DNA: TGTGCCAGCAGCGAGGCGGTCGACTATGGCTACACCTTC. The full variable domain, with the rest looked up from reference TRBV9 and TRBJ1-2, is DSGVTQTPKHLITATGQRVTLRCSPRSGDLSVYWYQQSLDQGLQFLIQYYNGEERAKGNILERFSAQQFPDLHSELNLSSLELGDSALYFCASSEAVDYGYTFGSGTRLTVV.

The J gene is TRBJ2-1, the V gene TRBV4-2; TRBD2 matches 16 bases. V was pared by 10 bases and J by 6 bases, with 9 bases of the junction left unmatched. In germline, CDR1 is LGHNA, CDR2 YNFKEQ. The CDR3 loop spans 16 amino acids. As DNA, the CDR3 is TGTGCCACCGGGACTAGCGGGAGGGCCCTCCGCAATGAGCAGTTCTTC. Protein: CATGTSGRALRNEQFF.

The V gene is TRBV12-5, the J gene TRBJ1-5, with 10 bases identical to TRBD1. This CDR3 has 16 residues. V lost 2 bases, J lost 5 bases, and 6 bases stayed unmatched. The germline V gene has CDR1 LGHNT and CDR2 FRNRAP. CDR3 sequence: CASGLSLGQGDQPQHF. In nucleotides, the CDR3 is TGTGCTAGTGGTTTGTCGTTAGGACAGGGGGATCAGCCCCAGCATTTT.

The genes are TRBV7-9 and TRBJ2-6, with D possibly matching TRBD1 (7 bases). CDR1 is SEHNR, CDR2 FQNEAQ, per germline (reference sequence). This CDR3 has 19 residues. V was shortened by 9 bases and J by 0 bases, with 24 bases between the two germline ends. The CDR3 sequence is CARGGLGLDRVSGANVLTF. The CDR3 DNA reads TGTGCCAGAGGGGGGCTGGGCCTCGACAGGGTCTCTGGGGCCAACGTCCTGACTTTC.

This clone has just a few counts. The rearrangement links TRBV15 to TRBJ2-2; TRBD2 is a possible D gene (5 bases). Trimming left V 0 bases short and J 5 bases short, with 10 bases between. The CDR3 spans 15 residues. Germline values: CDR1 LNHNV, CDR2 YYDKDF (reference sequence). The chain's CDR3 is CATSRELVGTGELFF. The CDR3 region has the DNA TGTGCCACCAGCAGAGAACTAGTGGGGACCGGGGAGCTGTTTTTT.

The chain carries TRBV7-9 and TRBJ1-1; D might be TRBD1 (6 bases). CDR3 size: 14 residues. V was shortened by 2 bases and J by 1 base, with 8 bases between the two germline ends. The germline gives CDR1 SEHNR, CDR2 FQNEAQ (reference sequence). This CDR3 is CASSLLTGNTEAFF. The CDR3 DNA reads TGTGCCAGCAGCTTACTGACAGGGAACACTGAAGCTTTCTTT.

This clone has just a few counts. V usage is TRBV9 and J usage is TRBJ2-3, with D unresolved. Germline loops: CDR1 SGDLS, CDR2 YYNGEE. The V end lost 4 bases, the J end lost 5 bases, and 11 bases lay between the germline ends. The CDR3 covers 13 residues. The CDR3 DNA reads as TGTGCCAGCAGCCCCCAGGTCGGAGATACGCAGTATTTT. Encoded protein: CASSPQVGDTQYF.

This chain joins TRBV28 and TRBJ1-1; D not certain. The CDR3 is 14 residues long. Germline assignment: CDR1 MDHEN and CDR2 SYDVKM. Trimming removed 4 bases at V and 0 bases at J, with 9 bases between. CDR3 region: CASSSTNMNTEAFF. CDR3 nucleotides: TGTGCCAGCAGTTCCACAAACATGAACACTGAAGCTTTCTTT.

V is TRBV28 and J is TRBJ1-1; 9 bases are a match to TRBD1. J was trimmed by 4 bases and V by 7 bases; bases with no gene match: 10. The length of the CDR3 is 15 residues. CDR1 and CDR2 (germline): MDHEN, SYDVKM. The CDR3 loop is CASTEQGARSTEAFF. CDR3 DNA sequence: TGTGCCAGCACGGAACAGGGGGCGAGGAGCACTGAAGCTTTCTTT.

This clone came up a few times. CDR3 in DNA: TGTGCCAGCAGTTTAGGGCAGGGCCCCTATCGGGGCTACACCTTC. It is translated as CASSLGQGPYRGYTF. The chain is built from TRBV28 and TRBJ1-2, with a tentative D call TRBD1 (5 bases). V lost 2 bases to trimming and J lost 8 bases, with 18 bases between them. Looked up from germline, CDR1 is MDHEN and CDR2 is SYDVKM. This CDR3 is built from 15 residues.

J is TRBJ2-1 and V is TRBV19; D unclear. Deletions cut 1 base from V and 2 bases from J, with 6 bases between. The CDR3 is 14 amino acids. Per the germline V gene, CDR1 is LNHDA and CDR2 is SQIVND (reference sequence). CDR3 coding DNA: TGTGCCAGTAGTATAGGAGGTCCCTACAATGAGCAGTTCTTC. Its translation is CASSIGGPYNEQFF.

Details on this clone: Other nucleotide sequences from this sample produce the same CDR3. The chain joins TRBV2 to TRBJ1-5; D may be TRBD1 (6 bases). Germline lookup yields CDR1 SNHLY and CDR2 FYNNEI. This CDR3 has 14 amino acids. The V end was cut by 6 bases, the J end by 1 base, with 10 bases between. CDR3 DNA sequence: TGTGCCAGCAGGGACAGAGTAAGCAATCAGCCCCAGCATTTT. It yields the protein CASRDRVSNQPQHF.

There are a few counts of this clone. The chain has TRBV5-6 and TRBJ2-3; 10 bases are shared with TRBD2. The CDR3 extends over 16 amino acids. The germline gives CDR1 SGHDT, CDR2 YYEEEE. V lost 4 bases to trimming and J lost 4 bases; unmatched junction nucleotides: 9. The CDR3 spells CASSGWGLAFSDTQYF. The CDR3 nucleotides are TGTGCCAGCAGCGGGTGGGGACTAGCGTTCTCAGATACGCAGTATTTT.

The chain is built from TRBV14 and TRBJ2-1; D may be TRBD2 (6 bases). In germline, CDR1 is SGHDN, CDR2 FVKESK. With 4 bases removed from V and 8 bases from J, the gap between germline ends came to 18 bases. The CDR3 is made up of 15 amino acids. CDR3 amino acids: CASSPGLIFADEQFF. CDR3 DNA: TGTGCCAGCAGCCCGGGACTTATCTTTGCGGATGAGCAGTTCTTC.

The chain combines TRBV27 with TRBJ2-1, with 7 bases fitting TRBD2. The CDR3 has 17 amino acids. Germline loops: CDR1 MNHEY, CDR2 SMNVEV (reference sequence). Germline trimming cut 2 bases from V and 8 bases from J; bases unmatched to any gene: 15. CDR3 sequence (DNA): TGTGCCAGCAGTTTAGGGTCCTCGGGCGGGGGTCGCCATGAGCAGTTCTTC. Amino acids: CASSLGSSGGGRHEQFF.

V is TRBV2 and J is TRBJ1-2; 7 nucleotides align to TRBD1. This CDR3 comprises 13 residues. V was clipped by 5 bases and J by 4 bases; unmatched bases: 4. Per the germline V gene, CDR1 is SNHLY and CDR2 is FYNNEI. CDR3 loop: CASSSQGSYGYTF. The CDR3 DNA reads as TGTGCCAGCAGTTCACAGGGGAGCTATGGCTACACCTTC.

The chain is built from TRBV7-3 and TRBJ2-1; 11 bases are a match to TRBD2. This CDR3 has 14 amino acids. J gave up 9 bases and V 8 bases, and 9 bases lay outside the gene matches. Germline V gives CDR1 SGHTA, CDR2 FQGTGA. The CDR3 loop is CASQRLAGSGEQFF. CDR3 nucleotides: TGTGCCAGCCAAAGACTAGCGGGAAGCGGTGAGCAGTTCTTC.

The V call is TRBV20-1, the J call TRBJ1-2, with D perhaps TRBD1 (5 bases). With 3 bases removed from V and 7 bases from J, the gap between germline ends came to 6 bases. This CDR3 is built from 10 residues. Germline CDR1 and CDR2: DFQATT and SNEGSKA (reference sequence). CDR3 sequence (DNA): TGCAGTGCTAGCGGGGGTGGCTACACCTTC. It encodes CSASGGGYTF.

The CDR3, as DNA: TGTGCCAGCAGATGGGAGAGCTCCTACGAGCAGTACTTC. This translates into CASRWESSYEQYF. This chain uses TRBV28 with TRBJ2-7; D is perhaps TRBD2 (5 bases). The germline V and J ends were trimmed by 6 bases and 0 bases, with 9 bases remaining between them. The CDR3 is 13 amino acids. Germline CDR1 is MDHEN and CDR2 is SYDVKM.

The table lists this clone with a few counts. CDR3 DNA sequence: TGCGCCAGCAGTCACGGCACAGGGGGCGCGGAGACCCAGTACTTC. Translation: CASSHGTGGAETQYF. This rearrangement joins TRBV23-1 to TRBJ2-5; 9 bases fit TRBD1. TRBV23-1 is designated an ORF whose function remains uncertain. This CDR3 contains 15 residues. Trimming took 3 bases from V and 5 from J; bases not matched to a gene: 7.

This clone appeared a few times. V usage is TRBV29-1 and J usage is TRBJ1-2; no reliable D call. CDR1 and CDR2 from the germline V gene are SQVTM and ANQGSEA. This CDR3 contains 11 residues. The V end lost 6 bases, the J end lost 6 bases, and 11 bases lay between the germline ends. CDR3 sequence reads: CSVLEGNGYTF. Written as DNA, the CDR3 is TGCAGCGTCTTGGAGGGAAATGGCTACACCTTC.

V and J are TRBV15 and TRBJ2-1; D ambiguous. The CDR3 totals 13 residues. V was cut by 5 bases and J by 10 bases, with 15 bases left in between. Germline lookup yields CDR1 LNHNV and CDR2 YYDKDF (reference sequence). The CDR3 DNA follows: TGTGCCACCAGCTTCCAACTACAAACAGAGCAGTTCTTC. It is translated as CATSFQLQTEQFF.